There are many counts of the clone carrying this TCR beta chain. This record comes from a study of blood T cells in healthy people across ages. Germline assignment: CDR1 SNHLY and CDR2 FYNNEI. Trimming removed 6 bases at V and 0 bases at J, with 7 bases between. The CDR3 covers 13 residues. Through a sample-barcoded 5' primer and a J-beta primer mix, a second PCR was run for 7 to 11 cycles. Every cDNA was tagged by a template-switch adaptor with 12 random nucleotides. Each CDR3 protein is one row after TCRdb ran MiXCR on the 5' RACE reads. The table lists fewer than 750,000 distinct CDR3 sequences, about 50% of them singletons.

The chain is built from TRBV2 and TRBJ2-3, with D unresolved. Sequenced sample: blood. This clonotype was obtained from a woman older than 75 in good health. CDR3 sequence reads: CASRKPSTDTQYF. The CDR3 DNA reads TGTGCCAGCAGAAAGCCTAGCACAGATACGCAGTATTTT.